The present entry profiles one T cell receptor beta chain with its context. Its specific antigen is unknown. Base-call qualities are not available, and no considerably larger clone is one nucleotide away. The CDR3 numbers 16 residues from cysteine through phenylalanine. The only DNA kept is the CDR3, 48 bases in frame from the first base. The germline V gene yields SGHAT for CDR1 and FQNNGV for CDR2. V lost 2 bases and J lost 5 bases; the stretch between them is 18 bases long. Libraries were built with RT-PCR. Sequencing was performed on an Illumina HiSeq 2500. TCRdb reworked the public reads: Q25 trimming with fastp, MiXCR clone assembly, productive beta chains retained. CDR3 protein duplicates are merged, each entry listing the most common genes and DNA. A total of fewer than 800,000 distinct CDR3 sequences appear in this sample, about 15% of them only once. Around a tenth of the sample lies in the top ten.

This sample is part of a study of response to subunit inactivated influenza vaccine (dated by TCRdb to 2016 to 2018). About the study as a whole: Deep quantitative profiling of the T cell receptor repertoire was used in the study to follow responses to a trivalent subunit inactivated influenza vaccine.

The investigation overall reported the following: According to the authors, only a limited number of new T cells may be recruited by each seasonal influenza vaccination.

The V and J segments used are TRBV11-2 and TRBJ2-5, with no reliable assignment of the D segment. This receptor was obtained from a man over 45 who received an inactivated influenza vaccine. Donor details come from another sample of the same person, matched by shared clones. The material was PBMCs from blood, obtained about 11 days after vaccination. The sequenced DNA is TGTGCCAGCAGCTTACTATCTGGAACACACGGGGAGACCCAGTACTTC. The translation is CASSLLSGTHGETQYF. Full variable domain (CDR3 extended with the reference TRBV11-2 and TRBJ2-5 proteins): EAGVAQSPRYKIIEKRQSVAFWCNPISGHATLYWYQQILGQGPKLLIQFQNNGVVDDSQLPKDRFSAERLKGVDSTLKIQPAKLEDSAVYLCASSLLSGTHGETQYFGPGTRLLVL.